Described below is a single T cell receptor (beta chain) sequence and its context. The target of this receptor is not known. One base away there is no much larger clone; base qualities are not given. The entry originates in a study of blood T cell repertoires in COVID-19 (dated by TCRdb to 2018 to 2020). Some background on the complete study: The collaborator samples originated in the United States, Italy and Spain and spanned the acute and convalescent phases of COVID-19. The dataset comprised deeply sampled blood TCRbeta repertoires from subjects exposed to, actively infected with, or recovered from COVID-19. Samples came from the ongoing ImmuneRACE study (first 160 participants) plus 1,254 subjects from 6 global collaborators. Where available, HLA class I and class II types were obtained from metadata supplied by the sample provider rather than from assay-based typing. The material from the prospective study consisted of cDNA or gDNA derived from T cells, B-cell-depleted T cells, or PBMCs. A freely available public database, intended as a resource for researchers studying the immune response to SARS-CoV-2, is where the repertoires were released. Sample metadata almost always included a de-identified subject ID, COVID-19 status, age in years and sex. What the research found in general, with its limitations: The amount of clinical and demographic metadata varied by source and participant and was provided uncurated.

Trimming accounts for 6 bases at V and 6 bases at J, while the number of junction bases matched to no gene is 19. CDR1 MDHEN and CDR2 SYDVKM are derived from the germline V gene. From the cysteine through the phenylalanine, the CDR3 covers 18 amino acids. The entry retains the CDR3 DNA only, 54 bases that are in frame from base 1. The immunoSEQ Assay, a bias-controlled multiplex PCR, was used to amplify TCRbeta CDR3 regions from genomic DNA. The source study handled its data this way. Nucleated cell counts per sample were estimated from amplification of reference gene primers within the assay. To quantify the absolute abundance of each unique TCRbeta CDR3 rearrangement, sequence reads were collapsed and filtered. For each sample, productive Simpson clonality was calculated as the square root of Simpson's diversity index across productive rearrangements. TCRdb holds this immuneACCESS table with in-frame rearrangements only. Some clones are missing; in checked studies, unresolved V genes explain under half, and the rest has no known cause. V and J calls and clone size follow that table, whereas D and trimming were derived from the DNA. The sample data list more than 250,000 clones, and 70% to 90% of these were observed just once. Roughly 2.1% of the sample rests with the top ten.

A second Seattle source provided samples from volunteer blood donors who had recovered from COVID-19. The collaborating institutions used their own protocols to collect whole blood in K2EDTA tubes. For TCRbeta analysis, collaborators shipped samples in one of three forms: frozen whole blood, isolated PBMCs, or DNA extracted from either of those sample types. The sequence was obtained from a woman aged 30 to 39 who had recovered from COVID-19. Sequenced sample: peripheral blood. Rearrangement joined TRBV28 to TRBJ2-2, with 7 bases matching TRBD1. The nucleotide sequence is given as TGTGCCAGCAGCCCTCGCCGCCGGACAGGCAAAGTAGCCGGGGAGCTGTTTTTT. This yields the protein CASSPRRRTGKVAGELFF.